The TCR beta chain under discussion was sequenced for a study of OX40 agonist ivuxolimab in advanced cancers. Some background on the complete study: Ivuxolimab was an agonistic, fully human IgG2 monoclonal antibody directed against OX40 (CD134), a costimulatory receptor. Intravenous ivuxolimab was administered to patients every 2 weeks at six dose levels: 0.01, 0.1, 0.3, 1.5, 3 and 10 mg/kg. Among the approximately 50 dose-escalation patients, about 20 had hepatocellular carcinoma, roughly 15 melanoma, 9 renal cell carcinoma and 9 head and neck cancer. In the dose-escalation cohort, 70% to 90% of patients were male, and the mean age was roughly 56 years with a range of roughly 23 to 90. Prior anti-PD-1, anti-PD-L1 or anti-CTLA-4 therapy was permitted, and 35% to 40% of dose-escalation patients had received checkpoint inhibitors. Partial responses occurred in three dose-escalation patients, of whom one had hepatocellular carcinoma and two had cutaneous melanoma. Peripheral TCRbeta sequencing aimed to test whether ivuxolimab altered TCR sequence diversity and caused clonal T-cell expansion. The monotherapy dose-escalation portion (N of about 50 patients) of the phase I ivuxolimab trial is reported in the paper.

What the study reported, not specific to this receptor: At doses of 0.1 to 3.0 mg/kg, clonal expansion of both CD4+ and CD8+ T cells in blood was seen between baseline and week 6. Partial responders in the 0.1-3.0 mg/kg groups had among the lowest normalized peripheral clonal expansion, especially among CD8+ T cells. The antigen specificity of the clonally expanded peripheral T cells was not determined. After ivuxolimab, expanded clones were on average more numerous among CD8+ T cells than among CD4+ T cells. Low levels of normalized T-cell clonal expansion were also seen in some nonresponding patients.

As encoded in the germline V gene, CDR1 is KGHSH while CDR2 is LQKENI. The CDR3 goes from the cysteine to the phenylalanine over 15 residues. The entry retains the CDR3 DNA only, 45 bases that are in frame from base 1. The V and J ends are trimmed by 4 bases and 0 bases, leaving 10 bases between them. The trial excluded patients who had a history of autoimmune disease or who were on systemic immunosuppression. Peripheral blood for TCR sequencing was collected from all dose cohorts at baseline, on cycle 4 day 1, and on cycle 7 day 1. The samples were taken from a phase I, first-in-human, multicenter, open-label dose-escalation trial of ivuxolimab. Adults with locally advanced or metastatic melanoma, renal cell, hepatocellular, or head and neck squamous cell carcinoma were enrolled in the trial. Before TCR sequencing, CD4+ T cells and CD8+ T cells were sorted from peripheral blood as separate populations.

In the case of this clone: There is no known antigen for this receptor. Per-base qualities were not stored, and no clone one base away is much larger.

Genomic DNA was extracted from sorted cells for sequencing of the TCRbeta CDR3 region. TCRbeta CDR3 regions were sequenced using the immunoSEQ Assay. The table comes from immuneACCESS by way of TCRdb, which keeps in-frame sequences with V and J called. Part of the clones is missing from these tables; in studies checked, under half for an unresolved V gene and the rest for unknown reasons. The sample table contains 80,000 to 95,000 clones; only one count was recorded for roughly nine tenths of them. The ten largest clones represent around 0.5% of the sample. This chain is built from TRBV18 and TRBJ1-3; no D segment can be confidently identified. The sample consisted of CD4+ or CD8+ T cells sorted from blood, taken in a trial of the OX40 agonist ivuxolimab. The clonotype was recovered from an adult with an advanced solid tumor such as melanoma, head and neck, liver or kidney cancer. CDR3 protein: CASSLSDSSGNTIYF. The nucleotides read TGTGCCAGCTCACTCAGTGACTCCTCTGGAAACACCATATATTTT.